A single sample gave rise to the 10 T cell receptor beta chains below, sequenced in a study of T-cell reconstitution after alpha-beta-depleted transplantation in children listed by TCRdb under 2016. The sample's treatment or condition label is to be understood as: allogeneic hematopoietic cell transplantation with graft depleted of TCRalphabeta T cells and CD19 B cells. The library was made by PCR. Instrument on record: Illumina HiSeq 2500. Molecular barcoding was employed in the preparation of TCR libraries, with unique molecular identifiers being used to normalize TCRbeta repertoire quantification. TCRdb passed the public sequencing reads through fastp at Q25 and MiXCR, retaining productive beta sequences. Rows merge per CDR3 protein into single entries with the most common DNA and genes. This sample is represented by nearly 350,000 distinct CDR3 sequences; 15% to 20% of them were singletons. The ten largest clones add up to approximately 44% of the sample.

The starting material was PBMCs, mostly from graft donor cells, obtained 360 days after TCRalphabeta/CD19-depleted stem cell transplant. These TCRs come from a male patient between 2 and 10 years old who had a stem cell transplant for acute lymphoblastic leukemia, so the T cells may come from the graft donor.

The CDR3, as DNA: TGCAGTGCTAGAAGCCGACGGATTGAAGCTTTCTTT. The encoded protein is CSARSRRIEAFF. The rearrangement uses TRBV20-1 and TRBJ1-1; D not certain. V lost 2 bases and J 7 bases, leaving 11 bases between the germline ends. The CDR3 contains 12 residues. Germline V gene data show CDR1 as DFQATT and CDR2 as SNEGSKA (reference sequence).

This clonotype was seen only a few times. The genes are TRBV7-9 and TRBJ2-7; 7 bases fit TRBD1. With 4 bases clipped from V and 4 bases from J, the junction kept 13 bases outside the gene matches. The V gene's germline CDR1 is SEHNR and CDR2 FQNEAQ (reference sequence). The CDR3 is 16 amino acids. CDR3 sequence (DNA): TGTGCCAGCAGCTCGTATCAGCTGACAGGGATGTACGAGCAGTACTTC. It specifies CASSSYQLTGMYEQYF. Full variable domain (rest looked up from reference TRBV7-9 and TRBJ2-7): DTGVSQNPRHKITKRGQNVTFRCDPISEHNRLYWYRQTLGQGPEFLTYFQNEAQLEKSRLLSDRFSAERPKGSFSTLEIQRTEQGDSAMYLCASSSYQLTGMYEQYFGPGTRLTVT.

The CDR3 spells CASSPRRGKFTGELFF. CDR3 DNA: TGTGCCAGCAGCCCCCGCCGGGGCAAATTTACCGGGGAGCTGTTTTTT. This chain links TRBV9 with TRBJ2-2; TRBD1 or TRBD2 may be the D gene (5 bases each). The CDR3 has 16 residues. V was cut by 4 bases and J by 5 bases, with 18 bases left in between. CDR1 is SGDLS and CDR2 is YYNGEE in the germline V gene.

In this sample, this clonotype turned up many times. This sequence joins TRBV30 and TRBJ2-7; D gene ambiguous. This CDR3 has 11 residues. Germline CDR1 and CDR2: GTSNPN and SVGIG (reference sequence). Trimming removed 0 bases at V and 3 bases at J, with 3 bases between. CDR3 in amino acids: CAWSVGYEQYF. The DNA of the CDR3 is TGTGCCTGGAGTGTTGGCTACGAGCAGTACTTC.

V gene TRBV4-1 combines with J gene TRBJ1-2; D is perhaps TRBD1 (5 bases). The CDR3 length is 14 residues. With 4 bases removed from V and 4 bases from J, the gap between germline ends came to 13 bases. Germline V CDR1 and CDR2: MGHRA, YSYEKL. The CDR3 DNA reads TGCGCCAGCAGCCCGGGACGTTGGGTCTATGGCTACACCTTC. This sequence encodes CASSPGRWVYGYTF.

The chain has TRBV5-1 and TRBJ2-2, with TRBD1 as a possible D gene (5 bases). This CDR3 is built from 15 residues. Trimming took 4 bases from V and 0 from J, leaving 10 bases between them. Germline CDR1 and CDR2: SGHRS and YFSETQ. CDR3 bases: TGCGCCAGCAGCCTAGGACACACGAACACCGGGGAGCTGTTTTTT. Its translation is CASSLGHTNTGELFF. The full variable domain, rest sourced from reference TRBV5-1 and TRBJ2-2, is KAGVTQTPRYLIKTRGQQVTLSCSPISGHRSVSWYQQTPGQGLQFLFEYFSETQRNKGNFPGRFSGRQFSNSRSEMNVSTLELGDSALYLCASSLGHTNTGELFFGEGSRLTVL.

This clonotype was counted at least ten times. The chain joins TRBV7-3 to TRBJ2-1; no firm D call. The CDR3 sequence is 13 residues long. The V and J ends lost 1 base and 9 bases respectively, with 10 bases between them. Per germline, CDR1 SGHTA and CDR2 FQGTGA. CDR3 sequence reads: CASSLSRSGEQFF. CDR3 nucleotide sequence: TGTGCCAGCAGCTTAAGCCGTAGTGGTGAGCAGTTCTTC.

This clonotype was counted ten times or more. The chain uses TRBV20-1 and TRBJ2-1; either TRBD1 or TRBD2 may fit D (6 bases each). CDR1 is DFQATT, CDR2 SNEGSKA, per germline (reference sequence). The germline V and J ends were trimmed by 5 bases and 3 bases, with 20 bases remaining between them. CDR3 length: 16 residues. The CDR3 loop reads CSADQGKGGLYNEQFF. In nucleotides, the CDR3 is TGCAGTGCTGACCAAGGGAAGGGGGGACTCTACAATGAGCAGTTCTTC.

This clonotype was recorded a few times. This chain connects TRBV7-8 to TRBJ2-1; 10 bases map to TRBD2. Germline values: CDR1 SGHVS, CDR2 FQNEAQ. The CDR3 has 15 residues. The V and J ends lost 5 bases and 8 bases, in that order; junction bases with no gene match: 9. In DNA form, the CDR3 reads TGTGCCAGCAGCGCGCTAGCGGGAGTATTTGATGAGCAGTTCTTC. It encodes CASSALAGVFDEQFF.

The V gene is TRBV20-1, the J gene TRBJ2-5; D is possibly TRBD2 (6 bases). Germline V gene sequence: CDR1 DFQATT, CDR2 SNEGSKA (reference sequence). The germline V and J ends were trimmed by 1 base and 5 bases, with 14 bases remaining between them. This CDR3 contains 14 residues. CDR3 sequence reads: CSARVGGAGETQYF. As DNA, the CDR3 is TGCAGTGCTAGAGTAGGAGGGGCTGGGGAGACCCAGTACTTC.